Below, 8 T cell receptor beta chains from the same sample are listed, as sequenced in a study of T cell repertoires in cytomegalovirus infection (dated by TCRdb to between 2018 and 2021). Sequencing was performed on an Illumina HiSeq 1500. TCRdb trimmed the raw reads at Q25, called clones with MiXCR and kept productive beta chains. Rows with a matching CDR3 protein are joined into one entry that keeps the most common DNA and genes. Counted in this sample were nearly 450,000 distinct CDR3 sequences; roughly 30% of them appeared once. The top ten hold 12% to 15% of the sample. The sequenced sample consisted of PBMCs. The receptors were sampled from a human donor in good health (CMV status not recorded). Some clones in this sample may be carry-over from other donors' samples.

The chain has TRBV4-2 and TRBJ1-2, with TRBD1 as a possible D gene (5 bases). This CDR3 is built from 16 residues. In germline, CDR1 is LGHNA, CDR2 YNFKEQ. Trimming pared 1 base from V and 6 bases from J, leaving 18 bases between. CDR3: CASSQGDGANRDGYTF. CDR3 in DNA: TGTGCCAGCAGCCAAGGGGATGGGGCGAACCGGGATGGCTACACCTTC.

The CDR3 nucleotides read TGTGCCAGCAGTTCCAGGGACAGGGGAAGTTATTATGGCTACACCTTC. This sequence encodes CASSSRDRGSYYGYTF. This sequence joins TRBV27 and TRBJ1-2; 10 nucleotides align to TRBD1. Germline V gives CDR1 MNHEY, CDR2 SMNVEV (reference sequence). CDR3 length: 16 amino acids. V shed 4 bases, J shed 5 bases, and the junction held 10 bases outside the gene matches.

V is TRBV12-3 or TRBV12-4 and J is TRBJ2-1; perhaps D is TRBD1 or TRBD2 (6 bases each). Trimming stripped 1 base from V and 4 bases from J, with 14 bases between. The CDR3 spans 16 residues. In nucleotides, the CDR3 is TGTGCCAGCAGTTTAGGAGGGGGGACGCTATACAATGAGCAGTTCTTC. It is translated as CASSLGGGTLYNEQFF.

The chain's CDR3 is CASRPNQGAVGEAFF. CDR3 DNA: TGTGCCAGCAGGCCGAATCAGGGGGCGGTAGGAGAAGCTTTCTTT. The chain employs TRBV6-2 or TRBV6-3 and TRBJ1-1, with 8 bases identical to TRBD1. V shed 6 bases, J shed 8 bases, and the junction held 14 bases outside the gene matches. CDR1 MNHEY and CDR2 SVGEGT come from the germline V gene. The CDR3 runs 15 residues.

In its sample, this clonotype was seen a few times. This sequence joins TRBV7-9 and TRBJ2-1, with 9 nucleotides matching TRBD1. Germline loops: CDR1 SEHNR, CDR2 FQNEAQ (reference sequence). This CDR3 region has 14 residues. The junction had 7 bases not matched to a gene; V was cut back by 5 bases and J by 8 bases. The CDR3 DNA sequence: TGTGCCAGCAGCGGCGGGACAGGGATCGATGAGCAGTTCTTC. It is translated as CASSGGTGIDEQFF.

The rearrangement joins TRBV24-1 to TRBJ2-2; D is undetermined. Trimming removed 5 bases at V and 4 bases at J, with 4 bases between. Looked up from germline, CDR1 is KGHDR and CDR2 is SFDVKD. This CDR3 contains 12 residues. Here the CDR3 DNA reads TGTGCCACCAGTGGAGGCACCGGGGAGCTGTTTTTT. Amino acids: CATSGGTGELFF.

There are a few counts of this clonotype. The chain employs TRBV4-1 and TRBJ1-5; D remains unclear. V lost 1 base to trimming and J lost 4 bases, with 14 bases between them. The CDR3 spans 16 residues. Germline V gives CDR1 MGHRA, CDR2 YSYEKL. The CDR3 DNA reads as TGCGCCAGCAGCCAAGGGTCAGGAACACAGAATCAGCCCCAGCATTTT. Translation gives CASSQGSGTQNQPQHF.

In regard to this clonotype: A much larger clone differs by one base, so this may be a read error. The J gene is TRBJ2-5, the V gene TRBV7-8; 7 bases match TRBD1. Germline V gene lookup returns CDR1 SGHVS and CDR2 FQNEAQ. The CDR3 length is 15 residues. CDR3: CSSSPQTDRAETQYF. DNA for the CDR3: TGTTCCAGCAGCCCTCAGACAGACAGGGCAGAGACCCAGTACTTC.